The clone carrying this T cell receptor (beta chain) appeared a few times. Arm-PCR of CDR3 regions with iRepertoire HTBI primers generated TCR beta libraries. As originally analysed: In the combined samples, 62 TRBV and some 14 TRBJ segments were identified. TCRdb re-called the multiplex PCR reads through MiXCR, storing one row per CDR3 protein. TCRdb, not the original authors, processed these V and J calls. The sample consists of some 340,000 distinct CDR3 sequences, over 9.5% of them appearing once. This sample was included in a study of regulatory T cells in long-lasting Graves disease. Germline loops: CDR1 DFQATT, CDR2 SNEGSKA (reference sequence). After removal of 3 bases from V and 7 bases from J, the junction contained 7 bases not matched to a gene. The CDR3 is 14 residues long. Time point indicated: newly diagnosed GD, antithyroid drugs for less than 3 months. The TCR library was prepared using RNA isolated from PBMCs. It was an endocrinology department in Xi'an, China, that provided the patients.

This sample also belongs to another study, concerning T cells in Graves' hyperthyroidism and ophthalmopathy. From that report: Most clonotypes expanded in thyroid above 0.001 were likewise present in blood.

This sequence joins TRBV20-1 and TRBJ2-7; TRBD1 agrees at 12 bases. The TCR was taken from a woman aged 18-29 years with Graves disease. The sample here was peripheral blood mononuclear cells (PBMCs), taken at new diagnosis, from a patient treated with antithyroid drugs. The CDR3 DNA sequence: TGCAGTGCTAGGAGGGACAGGGGGCGTGGAGAGCAGTACTTC. It is translated as CSARRDRGRGEQYF.